The source of this T cell receptor beta chain is a study of blood T cell repertoires in COVID-19. Trimming cost V 0 bases and J 10 bases, with 12 bases left between them. The germline CDR1 and CDR2 sequences are SGHTA and FQGNSA. The CDR3 totals 13 residues. Participants came from roughly 24 US areas, aged about 18 to 89 years. Cohort placement rested on clinical history that participants reported themselves. The protocol was immunoSEQ multiplex PCR, while the TCRdb copy is restricted to in-frame clones and leaves out a portion. The repertoire holds under 450,000 clones, approximately 91% seen once, with about 0.9% in the top ten.

This TCR came from a woman in her thirties or forties who had been exposed to COVID-19. The sample was PBMCs or T cells enriched from blood (not recorded which). This chain connects TRBV7-2 to TRBJ1-1; D gene ambiguous. This CDR3 is CASSLALQSGAFF. CDR3 bases: TGTGCCAGCAGCTTAGCGCTTCAATCGGGAGCTTTCTTT.